This T cell receptor beta chain was recorded in a study of T-cell memory formation after mild COVID-19. Whole-study context: Largely donor-specific sequence clusters came from two donors.

The sample holds a few counts of this clonotype. TCRdb used MiXCR to reprocess the 5' RACE reads, holding one entry per CDR3 protein. The data show around 300,000 distinct CDR3 sequences, about a sixth seen once. The CDR3 extends over 15 amino acids. Per the germline V gene, CDR1 is SQVTM and CDR2 is ANQGSEA. J lost 1 base, V lost 0 bases, and 4 bases had no gene match. The specimen was PBMCs or a T cell subset sorted from them (not recorded which). V is TRBV29-1 and J is TRBJ2-7; 9 bases line up with TRBD2. The receptor was derived from a man aged 18 to 29 who had mild COVID-19 (a few samples of this study predate the infection). Cell type and time point are not known. CDR3 DNA: TGCAGCGTTGAAGAAGGCGGGGGGGGTTCCTACGAGCAGTACTTC. This encodes CSVEEGGGGSYEQYF.